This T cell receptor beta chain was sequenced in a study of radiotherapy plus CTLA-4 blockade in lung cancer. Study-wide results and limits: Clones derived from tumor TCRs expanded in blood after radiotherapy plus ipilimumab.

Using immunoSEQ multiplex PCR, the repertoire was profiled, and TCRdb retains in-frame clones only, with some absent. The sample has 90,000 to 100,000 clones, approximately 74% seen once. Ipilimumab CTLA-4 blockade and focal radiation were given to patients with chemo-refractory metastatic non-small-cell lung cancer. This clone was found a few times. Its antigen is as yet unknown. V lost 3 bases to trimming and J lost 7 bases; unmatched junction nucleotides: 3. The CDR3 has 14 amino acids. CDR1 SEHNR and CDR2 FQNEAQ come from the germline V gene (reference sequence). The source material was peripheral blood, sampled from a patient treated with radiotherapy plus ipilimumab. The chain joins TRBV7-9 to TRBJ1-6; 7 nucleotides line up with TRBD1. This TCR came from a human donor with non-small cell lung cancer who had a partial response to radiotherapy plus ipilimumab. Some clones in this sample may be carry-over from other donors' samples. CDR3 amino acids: CASSLGTANSPLHF. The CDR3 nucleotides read TGTGCCAGCAGCTTGGGGACAGCCAATTCACCCCTCCACTTT.